This entry lists 31 T cell receptor beta chains sequenced from one sample in a study of blood T cell repertoires in COVID-19. Some clones are missing from TCRdb's copy, which holds only in-frame ones; the method was immunoSEQ multiplex PCR. The sample consists of about 80,000 clones, approximately 83% of them appearing once. The sequencing sample was made of peripheral blood. These receptors were collected from a human donor in a cohort sampled during active COVID-19.

This rearrangement joins TRBV4-2 to TRBJ1-4; no firm D call. CDR1 is LGHNA, CDR2 YNFKEQ, per germline. The CDR3 loop spans 14 amino acids. Deletions cut 1 base from V and 5 bases from J, with 8 bases between. CDR3 sequence: CASSQVKENEKLFF. The CDR3 coding sequence is TGTGCCAGCAGCCAAGTAAAAGAGAATGAAAAACTGTTTTTT.

The chain combines TRBV6-5 with TRBJ2-1; TRBD2 matches 7 bases. CDR1 and CDR2 (germline): MNHEY, SVGAGI. Trimming took 5 bases from V and 7 from J; bases not matched to a gene: 8. There are 14 residues in the CDR3. The CDR3 reads CASSPKRGKNEQFF. The CDR3 DNA reads TGTGCCAGCAGTCCAAAGCGGGGAAAGAATGAGCAGTTCTTC.

CDR3 bases: TGTGCCAGTAGTATAGGGGACAGGCCTAATCAGCCCCAGCATTTT. Residues: CASSIGDRPNQPQHF. The chain uses TRBV19 and TRBJ1-5; 8 nucleotides line up with TRBD1. Germline-derived CDR1 and CDR2 are LNHDA and SQIVND (reference sequence). Trimming took 1 base from V and 4 from J; bases not matched to a gene: 3. The CDR3 consists of 15 residues.

V is TRBV10-1 and J is TRBJ2-3; maybe TRBD2 (6 bases). CDR1 and CDR2 from the germline V gene are WNHNN and SYGVQD (reference sequence). V shed 4 bases and J shed 9 bases, with 14 bases lying between them. This CDR3 has 13 residues. For the CDR3, the DNA is TGCGCCAGCAGTGGATTGACGGGGGAAACGCAGTATTTT. Residues: CASSGLTGETQYF.

The chain joins TRBV4-1 to TRBJ2-1, with 9 bases aligning to TRBD2. CDR3 length: 15 residues. CDR1 and CDR2 (germline): MGHRA, YSYEKL. Losses at the gene ends were 4 bases for V and 5 bases for J; bases not matched to a gene: 6. The CDR3 protein is CASSRPSGKHNEQFF. The CDR3 bases are TGCGCCAGCAGCCGGCCTAGCGGGAAACACAATGAGCAGTTCTTC.

The chain combines TRBV2 with TRBJ2-7; perhaps TRBD2 as D (6 bases). Trimming cost V 2 bases and J 7 bases, with 12 bases left between them. The CDR3 is 13 amino acids. CDR1 and CDR2 (germline): SNHLY, FYNNEI. As DNA, the CDR3 is TGTGCCAGCAGTGAAATACAGGCGGGAGAGCAGTACTTC. As protein: CASSEIQAGEQYF.

This sequence joins TRBV6-1 and TRBJ2-1; D gene ambiguous. V lost 5 bases to trimming and J lost 0 bases, with 11 bases between them. Germline CDR1 MNHNS, CDR2 SASEGT. The CDR3 totals 15 residues. DNA for the CDR3: TGTGCCAGCAGTCCTACAGACCCCTCCTACAATGAGCAGTTCTTC. Amino acids: CASSPTDPSYNEQFF.

The V and J genes are TRBV9 and TRBJ2-7, with 10 bases fitting TRBD2. This CDR3 region has 14 residues. Germline CDR1 is SGDLS and CDR2 is YYNGEE. The ends lost 0 bases at V and 3 bases at J; junction bases unmatched: 0. The CDR3 loop reads CASSVASGSYEQYF. Written as DNA, the CDR3 is TGTGCCAGCAGCGTAGCTAGCGGGAGCTACGAGCAGTACTTC.

J is TRBJ2-5 and V is TRBV3-1 (or the pseudogene TRBV3-2); D is unclear. The germline V gene encodes CDR1 LGHDT and CDR2 YNNKEL (reference sequence). CDR3 length equals 12 residues. V lost 2 bases and J lost 5, with 6 bases in between. Here the CDR3 reads CASSQNSETQYF. The DNA for the CDR3 is TGTGCCAGCAGCCAAAATTCGGAGACCCAGTACTTC.

The chain uses TRBV2 and TRBJ2-7, with 10 bases identical to TRBD2. With 5 bases clipped from V and 8 bases from J, the junction kept 6 bases outside the gene matches. This CDR3 region has 13 residues. Germline values: CDR1 SNHLY, CDR2 FYNNEI. The CDR3 DNA sequence: TGTGCCAGCAGTCTTCTAGCGGGAGAGAAGCAGTACTTC. Residues: CASSLLAGEKQYF.

This clone has a single count. This chain joins TRBV30 and TRBJ1-5; a weak D match, TRBD1 (6 bases). Germline V CDR1 and CDR2: GTSNPN, SVGIG (reference sequence). The CDR3 runs to 15 residues. V was cut by 0 bases and J by 4 bases, with 13 bases left in between. CDR3 nucleotides: TGTGCCTGGAGTGTAGGGGGACCAGGAAATCAGCCCCAGCATTTT. Its protein product is CAWSVGGPGNQPQHF. Full variable domain (rest looked up from reference TRBV30 and TRBJ1-5): SQTIHQWPATLVQPVGSPLSLECTVEGTSNPNLYWYRQAAGRGLQLLFYSVGIGQISSEVPQNLSASRPQDRQFILSSKKLLLSDSGFYLCAWSVGGPGNQPQHFGDGTRLSIL.

The DNA of the CDR3 is TGTGCCAGCAGCTTGGAGCCTCGAAGCTCCTACAATGAGCAGTTCTTC. Translation gives CASSLEPRSSYNEQFF. The gene calls are TRBV13 and TRBJ2-1, with D hard to call. This CDR3 comprises 16 residues. The germline V gene encodes CDR1 PRHDT and CDR2 FYEKMQ (reference sequence). V lost 3 bases and J 0 bases, leaving 12 bases between the germline ends.

This sequence joins TRBV5-1 and TRBJ2-7; 7 bases align to TRBD1. The CDR3 length is 15 residues. V dropped 1 base and J dropped 3; count of bases not matched to a gene: 7. The germline CDR1 and CDR2 sequences are SGHRS and YFSETQ. CDR3 sequence (DNA): TGCGCCAGCAGCTTGTTACAGGGGAGCGTCTACGAGCAGTACTTC. Protein: CASSLLQGSVYEQYF.

Points on this clone: Compared with germline, one end of the junction differs, possibly owing to a read error. The rearrangement uses TRBV12-3 or TRBV12-4 and TRBJ1-2; possible D gene TRBD1, 5 bases. This CDR3 comprises 12 residues. The CDR3 bases are TGTGCCAGCAGTTTAGGGGGGGGAAGCCGGGCCTTC. Translating it yields CASSLGGGSRAF.

The V and J genes are TRBV5-5 and TRBJ1-1; TRBD1 aligns across 10 bases. The CDR3 covers 15 residues. CDR1 is SGHKS, CDR2 YYEKEE, per germline (reference sequence). Trimming removed 3 bases from V and 0 bases from J; junction bases left unmatched: 2. The CDR3, as DNA: TGTGCCAGCAGCTCGGGACAGGGGTTGAACACTGAAGCTTTCTTT. Translating it yields CASSSGQGLNTEAFF.

The chain carries TRBV5-1 and TRBJ1-4; D is perhaps TRBD1 (5 bases). The CDR3 is made up of 15 amino acids. Trimming stripped 0 bases from V and 6 bases from J, with 12 bases between. In germline, CDR1 is SGHRS, CDR2 YFSETQ. In DNA, the CDR3 is TGCGCCAGCAGCTTGGGGGCAAAAGGGGATGAAAAACTGTTTTTT. It yields the protein CASSLGAKGDEKLFF.

This clone occurred once. The J gene is TRBJ1-2, the V gene TRBV6-5; no firm D call. The CDR3 sequence is 16 residues long. Deletions cut 2 bases from V and 0 bases from J, with 13 bases between. Germline loops: CDR1 MNHEY, CDR2 SVGAGI. This CDR3 reads CASSYRREGSNYGYTF. The CDR3 DNA reads TGTGCCAGCAGTTACCGAAGGGAGGGTTCTAACTATGGCTACACCTTC.

The chain has TRBV5-1 and TRBJ2-1; 12 nucleotides line up with TRBD2. The CDR3 is 15 amino acids. V was pared by 1 base and J by 7 bases, with 3 bases of the junction left unmatched. CDR1 SGHRS and CDR2 YFSETQ come from the germline V gene. The CDR3 DNA reads as TGCGCCAGCAGCTTGACTAGCGGGAGGCTGAATGAGCAGTTCTTC. This translates into CASSLTSGRLNEQFF.

The V and J genes are TRBV5-6 and TRBJ2-1; perhaps TRBD2 as D (5 bases). Per germline, CDR1 SGHDT and CDR2 YYEEEE. Deletions cut 4 bases from V and 3 bases from J, with 17 bases between. The CDR3 runs to 16 residues. As DNA, the CDR3 is TGTGCCAGCAGCCTAACTGGACTTGGACTCTACAATGAGCAGTTCTTC. It yields the protein CASSLTGLGLYNEQFF.

This chain joins TRBV2 and TRBJ1-3; 7 bases are a match to TRBD1. Per germline, CDR1 SNHLY and CDR2 FYNNEI. The CDR3 contains 14 residues. Losses at the gene ends were 2 bases for V and 4 bases for J; bases not matched to a gene: 2. In DNA form, the CDR3 reads TGTGCCAGCAGTGAAAGGGGGCTAGGAAACACCATATATTTT. Amino acid sequence: CASSERGLGNTIYF.

This clone was counted a few times. In DNA, the CDR3 is TGTGCCAGCAGTTTATCCACAGTGGGCGATGAGCAGTTCTTC. It is translated as CASSLSTVGDEQFF. The genes are TRBV27 and TRBJ2-1; D gene uncertain. Germline CDR1 reads MNHEY; CDR2 reads SMNVEV (reference sequence). The CDR3 is made up of 14 amino acids. Trimming pared 0 bases from V and 8 bases from J, leaving 11 bases between.

This clone is a singleton in its sample. The CDR3 DNA sequence: TGTGCCACCAGTGATGGTGGCGGGAGCTCCTACGAGCAGTACTTC. It translates to CATSDGGGSSYEQYF. This chain uses TRBV24-1 with TRBJ2-7; 7 nucleotides line up with TRBD2. There are 15 residues in the CDR3. Per the germline V gene, CDR1 is KGHDR and CDR2 is SFDVKD. The J segment lost 0 bases and the V segment lost 3 bases, leaving 4 bases of the junction unmatched.

V usage is TRBV24-1 and J usage is TRBJ2-7; D uncertain. This CDR3 region has 14 residues. The V end lost 4 bases, the J end lost 2 bases, and 11 bases lay between the germline ends. In germline, CDR1 is KGHDR, CDR2 SFDVKD. The CDR3 is CATSDSRYPYEQYF. The CDR3 region has the DNA TGTGCCACCAGTGACTCCCGGTATCCCTACGAGCAGTACTTC.

The chain links TRBV6-1 to TRBJ1-2, with a possible D match to TRBD1 (5 bases). Germline loops: CDR1 MNHNS, CDR2 SASEGT. V lost 1 base and J lost 5, with 11 bases in between. The CDR3 spans 14 residues. In DNA form, the CDR3 reads TGTGCCAGCAGTGAAGTTGGAGGGGCATATGGCTACACCTTC. Translation: CASSEVGGAYGYTF.

V usage is TRBV19 and J usage is TRBJ2-4, with 9 bases fitting TRBD1. This CDR3 comprises 15 residues. Germline loops: CDR1 LNHDA, CDR2 SQIVND (reference sequence). The junction had 8 bases not matched to a gene; V was cut back by 5 bases and J by 6 bases. The CDR3: CASSGLQGAGNIQYF. The CDR3 DNA reads TGTGCCAGTAGTGGGCTACAGGGGGCAGGAAACATTCAGTACTTC.

The chain combines TRBV6-5 with TRBJ2-5, with 10 bases that match TRBD1. Germline V gives CDR1 MNHEY, CDR2 SVGAGI. This CDR3 is 14 amino acids long. V shed 2 bases, J shed 7 bases, and the junction held 4 bases outside the gene matches. CDR3 in amino acids: CASSYLGQGGTQYF. The CDR3 DNA sequence: TGTGCCAGCAGTTACCTAGGACAGGGGGGGACCCAGTACTTC.

V gene TRBV2 combines with J gene TRBJ1-5, with 7 positions matching TRBD1. The CDR3 runs 15 residues. The germline V gene has CDR1 SNHLY and CDR2 FYNNEI. J lost 10 bases, V lost 3 bases, and 12 bases had no gene match. CDR3 DNA: TGTGCCAGCAGTGACATGGGACAGCGTGTCAGTCCCCAGCATTTT. Translating it yields CASSDMGQRVSPQHF. The full variable domain, with the rest looked up from reference TRBV2 and TRBJ1-5, is EPEVTQTPSHQVTQMGQEVILRCVPISNHLYFYWYRQILGQKVEFLVSFYNNEISEKSEIFDDQFSVERPDGSNFTLKIRSTKLEDSAMYFCASSDMGQRVSPQHFGDGTRLSIL.

J is TRBJ2-1 and V is TRBV18, with TRBD1 identical over 7 bases. This CDR3 spans 13 amino acids. With 6 bases clipped from V and 5 bases from J, the junction kept 4 bases outside the gene matches. Germline loops: CDR1 KGHSH, CDR2 LQKENI. In DNA, the CDR3 is TGTGCCAGCTCGGGTGACAGGGACAATGAGCAGTTCTTC. This gives the protein CASSGDRDNEQFF. Full variable domain (remainder filled in from reference TRBV18 and TRBJ2-1): NAGVMQNPRHLVRRRGQEARLRCSPMKGHSHVYWYRQLPEEGLKFMVYLQKENIIDESGMPKERFSAEFPKEGPSILRIQQVVRGDSAAYFCASSGDRDNEQFFGPGTRLTVL.

The gene calls are TRBV5-1 and TRBJ2-7; 10 bases agree with TRBD1. The CDR3 covers 14 residues. Germline CDR1 and CDR2: SGHRS and YFSETQ. Trimming cost V 6 bases and J 7 bases; bases outside gene matches: 10. The CDR3 reads CASKNGQGDREQYF. The CDR3 region has the DNA TGCGCCAGCAAAAACGGACAGGGGGATCGGGAGCAGTACTTC.

V and J are TRBV3-1 (or the pseudogene TRBV3-2) and TRBJ1-2, with a possible D match to TRBD1 (6 bases). V was clipped by 8 bases and J by 4 bases, with 11 bases between them. Germline loops: CDR1 LGHDT, CDR2 YNNKEL (reference sequence). CDR3 length: 12 residues. The CDR3 DNA is TGTGCCAGCGGACAGTCATTCTATGGCTACACCTTC. Translation gives CASGQSFYGYTF.

V and J are TRBV9 and TRBJ2-3, with 8 bases lining up with TRBD2. Germline CDR1 and CDR2: SGDLS and YYNGEE. Trimming took 6 bases from V and 5 from J; bases not matched to a gene: 8. There are 14 residues in the CDR3. CDR3 protein: CASTAGRGGDTQYF. The CDR3, as DNA: TGTGCCAGCACCGCCGGGAGGGGGGGAGATACGCAGTATTTT. Full variable domain (rest looked up from reference TRBV9 and TRBJ2-3): DSGVTQTPKHLITATGQRVTLRCSPRSGDLSVYWYQQSLDQGLQFLIQYYNGEERAKGNILERFSAQQFPDLHSELNLSSLELGDSALYFCASTAGRGGDTQYFGPGTRLTVL.